These 10 T cell receptor beta chains originate from one sample sequenced in a study of T-cell reconstitution after alpha-beta-depleted transplantation in children. Molecular barcoding with unique molecular identifiers was used for the TCRbeta library. TCRdb re-called the PCR reads with MiXCR, one entry per CDR3 protein. Altogether some 600,000 distinct CDR3 sequences are present, over 10% being singletons, with the ten largest covering around 2.2%. Material: PBMCs, mostly from graft donor cells, obtained 360 days after TCRalphabeta/CD19-depleted stem cell transplant. All receptors come from a male patient between 10 and 17 years old who had a stem cell transplant for acute myeloid leukemia, so the T cells may come from the graft donor.

This clonotype was detected ten times or more. The chain employs TRBV9 and TRBJ2-1; D gene unclear. Trimming shortened V by 2 bases and J by 0 bases, and 15 bases separated the two germline ends. Germline assignment: CDR1 SGDLS and CDR2 YYNGEE. The CDR3 contains 17 residues. Here the CDR3 DNA reads TGTGCCAGCAGCGTCGAAGGAAGGACGAGCTCCTACAATGAGCAGTTCTTC. This gives the protein CASSVEGRTSSYNEQFF. The full variable domain, with the rest looked up from reference TRBV9 and TRBJ2-1, is DSGVTQTPKHLITATGQRVTLRCSPRSGDLSVYWYQQSLDQGLQFLIQYYNGEERAKGNILERFSAQQFPDLHSELNLSSLELGDSALYFCASSVEGRTSSYNEQFFGPGTRLTVL.

The V and J genes are TRBV7-3 and TRBJ2-1, with TRBD2 matching over 10 bases. V gave up 1 base and J gave up 3 bases; unmatched junction bases: 3. Germline V gene lookup returns CDR1 SGHTA and CDR2 FQGTGA. The CDR3 has 16 residues. The CDR3: CASSLIAGGLYNEQFF. The CDR3, as DNA: TGTGCCAGCAGCTTAATAGCGGGAGGCCTCTACAATGAGCAGTTCTTC.

This clonotype was seen only a few times. The J gene is TRBJ2-3, the V gene TRBV27; 7 nucleotides agree with TRBD2. V was clipped by 7 bases and J by 2 bases; unmatched bases: 9. The length of the CDR3 is 15 residues. Germline CDR1 and CDR2: MNHEY and SMNVEV (reference sequence). The CDR3 protein is CASNTHSGTTDTQYF. Here the CDR3 DNA reads TGTGCCAGCAACACCCACAGCGGGACCACAGATACGCAGTATTTT.

J is TRBJ1-1 and V is TRBV10-3; TRBD1 aligns across 11 bases. The germline gives CDR1 ENHRY, CDR2 SYGVKD. The CDR3 is 17 amino acids. V shed 9 bases and J 1 base; nucleotides not matched to a gene: 13. In DNA form, the CDR3 reads TGTGCCATTTCGAGGACTTATGGGACAGGGGGGAACACTGAAGCTTTCTTT. This gives the protein CAISRTYGTGGNTEAFF.

V is TRBV7-2 and J is TRBJ2-3, with 9 nucleotides matching TRBD1. Germline V CDR1 and CDR2: SGHTA, FQGNSA. The CDR3 extends over 16 amino acids. The J segment lost 1 base and the V segment lost 4 bases, leaving 6 bases of the junction unmatched. The CDR3 region has the DNA TGTGCCAGCAGCTGGAGACAGGGGGACGGCACAGATACGCAGTATTTT. Its protein is CASSWRQGDGTDTQYF.

V gene TRBV19 combines with J gene TRBJ2-7; possibly TRBD1 for D (5 bases). Per germline, CDR1 LNHDA and CDR2 SQIVND (reference sequence). Trimming cost V 4 bases and J 5 bases, with 6 bases left between them. This CDR3 has 11 residues. In DNA form, the CDR3 reads TGTGCCAGTAGTACGACAGACGAGCAGTACTTC. Translating gives CASSTTDEQYF.

The chain links TRBV7-8 to TRBJ2-5, with 8 positions matching TRBD2. The CDR3 runs 11 residues. Germline CDR1 is SGHVS and CDR2 is FQNEAQ. The trim removed 5 bases at V and 7 bases at J, leaving 0 bases unmatched. The CDR3 reads CASSRGGTQYF. In DNA form, the CDR3 reads TGTGCCAGCAGCCGGGGGGGGACCCAGTACTTC. Variable domain in full (rest from reference TRBV7-8 and TRBJ2-5): GAGVSQSPRYKVAKRGQDVALRCDPISGHVSLFWYQQALGQGPEFLTYFQNEAQLDKSGLPSDRFFAERPEGSVSTLKIQRTQQEDSAVYLCASSRGGTQYFGPGTRLLVL.

The table lists this clonotype with a few counts. V is TRBV28 and J is TRBJ2-2, with 7 bases lining up with TRBD2. Unmatched junction bases numbered 8, after V lost 3 bases and J lost 7 bases. Germline CDR1 is MDHEN and CDR2 is SYDVKM. This CDR3 region has 15 residues. CDR3 protein: CASSLGLAAFGELFF. Here the CDR3 DNA reads TGTGCCAGCAGTTTGGGGCTAGCGGCCTTCGGGGAGCTGTTTTTT.

The V gene is TRBV28, the J gene TRBJ2-6, with D possibly matching TRBD2 (6 bases). Germline V gives CDR1 MDHEN, CDR2 SYDVKM. Trimming stripped 6 bases from V and 0 bases from J, with 18 bases between. This CDR3 has 18 amino acids. The CDR3, as DNA: TGTGCCAGCAGATATCGTGGAGGGATCCTCTCTGGGGCCAACGTCCTGACTTTC. Its protein is CASRYRGGILSGANVLTF.

This clonotype appeared a few times. The V call is TRBV24-1, the J call TRBJ2-5; perhaps TRBD1 as D (6 bases). CDR3 length equals 15 residues. V lost 4 bases and J 6 bases, leaving 17 bases between the germline ends. Germline lookup yields CDR1 KGHDR and CDR2 SFDVKD. Here the CDR3 DNA reads TGTGCCACCAGTGAACCCGGGACAAAGGGGCAGACCCAGTACTTC. Its protein is CATSEPGTKGQTQYF.